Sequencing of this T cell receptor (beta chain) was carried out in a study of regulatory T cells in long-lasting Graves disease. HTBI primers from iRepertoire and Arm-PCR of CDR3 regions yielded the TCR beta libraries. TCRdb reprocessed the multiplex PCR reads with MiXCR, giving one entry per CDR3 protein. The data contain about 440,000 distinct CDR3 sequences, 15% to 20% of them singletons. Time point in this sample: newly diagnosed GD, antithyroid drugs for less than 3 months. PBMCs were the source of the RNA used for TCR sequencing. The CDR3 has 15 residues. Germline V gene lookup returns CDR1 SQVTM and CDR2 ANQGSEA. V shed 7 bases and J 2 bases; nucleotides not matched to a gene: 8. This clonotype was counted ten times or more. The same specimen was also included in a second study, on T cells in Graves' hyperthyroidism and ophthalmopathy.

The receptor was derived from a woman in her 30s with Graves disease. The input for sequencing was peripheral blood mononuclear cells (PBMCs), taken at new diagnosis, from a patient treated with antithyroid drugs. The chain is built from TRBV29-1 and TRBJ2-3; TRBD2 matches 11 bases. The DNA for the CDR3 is TGCAGCGGCCTGGGGACTAGCGGAGTCACAGATACGCAGTATTTT. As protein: CSGLGTSGVTDTQYF.